The next 8 T cell receptor beta chains were all read from a single sample in a study of T cells after yellow fever vaccination. One entry per CDR3 protein, called by TCRdb with MiXCR from the 5' RACE reads. The sample includes 250,000 to 300,000 distinct CDR3 sequences, about 5.2% of them seen just once. This specimen was CD4+ T cells sorted from PBMCs, taken on the day of the yellow fever booster vaccination. The receptors originated from a man younger than 30 who received the YFV17D yellow fever vaccine.

This clonotype occurred many times. J is TRBJ2-5 and V is TRBV5-1, with 8 nucleotides matching TRBD1. V dropped 1 base and J dropped 2; count of bases not matched to a gene: 4. Germline lookup yields CDR1 SGHRS and CDR2 YFSETQ. The CDR3 loop spans 15 amino acids. This CDR3 reads CASSLLTGAQETQYF. CDR3 DNA sequence: TGCGCCAGCAGCTTGTTGACAGGGGCTCAAGAGACCCAGTACTTC.

This clonotype was seen repeatedly, ten times or more. This chain joins TRBV5-1 and TRBJ2-1; TRBD1 matches at 8 bases. The V gene end was trimmed by 0 bases and the J gene end by 7 bases; junction bases not matched to a gene: 6. The CDR3 spans 15 residues. Germline CDR1 is SGHRS and CDR2 is YFSETQ. The CDR3 DNA reads TGCGCCAGCAGCTTGGGGACAGGGTCCGGGAATGAGCAGTTCTTC. This translates into CASSLGTGSGNEQFF. Full variable domain (missing parts from reference TRBV5-1 and TRBJ2-1): KAGVTQTPRYLIKTRGQQVTLSCSPISGHRSVSWYQQTPGQGLQFLFEYFSETQRNKGNFPGRFSGRQFSNSRSEMNVSTLELGDSALYLCASSLGTGSGNEQFFGPGTRLTVL.

This clonotype was detected many times. The chain has TRBV12-3 or TRBV12-4 and TRBJ1-5; 9 bases are shared with TRBD1. V gave up 6 bases and J gave up 10 bases; unmatched junction bases: 10. The CDR3 consists of 14 residues. CDR3 coding DNA: TGTGCCAGCAGCCGACAGGGGGTGTTTGGTCCCCAGCATTTT. Translated: CASSRQGVFGPQHF.

This clonotype was counted only a few times. This chain joins TRBV5-4 and TRBJ1-1; D is unclear. V shed 5 bases and J shed 1 base, with 9 bases lying between them. The CDR3 loop spans 13 amino acids. Germline-derived CDR1 and CDR2 are SGHNT and YYREEE (reference sequence). The DNA of the CDR3 is TGTGCCAGCAGAACCGTCGAGAACACTGAAGCTTTCTTT. Residues: CASRTVENTEAFF.

This clonotype turned up a few times. The chain has TRBV7-2 and TRBJ1-2; the match to TRBD1 covers 8 bases. The CDR3 loop spans 16 amino acids. The ends lost 4 bases at V and 4 bases at J; junction bases unmatched: 11. Per the germline V gene, CDR1 is SGHTA and CDR2 is FQGNSA. The CDR3 region has the DNA TGTGCCAGCAGCTCTCCCCTCGGAACAGGGGGCTATGGCTACACCTTC. It yields the protein CASSSPLGTGGYGYTF.

This clonotype was recorded at least ten times. The chain combines TRBV3-1 with TRBJ1-6; D not certain. The CDR3 consists of 12 residues. Trimming stripped 4 bases from V and 14 bases from J, with 12 bases between. Germline CDR1 reads LGHDT; CDR2 reads YNNKEL (reference sequence). CDR3 DNA: TGTGCCAGCAGCCTAGGCCAGACGACCCTCCACTTT. It is translated as CASSLGQTTLHF.

The genes are TRBV6-2 or TRBV6-3 and TRBJ1-1, with D possibly TRBD1 on 6 matching bases. Looked up from germline, CDR1 is MNHEY and CDR2 is SVGEGT. V lost 2 bases to trimming and J lost 6 bases, with 13 bases between them. There are 14 residues in the CDR3. The CDR3 DNA reads TGTGCCAGCAGTTACGCCAGGGGCCGGGCTGAAGCTTTCTTT. This translates into CASSYARGRAEAFF.

J is TRBJ2-1 and V is TRBV4-3; TRBD1 agrees at 9 bases. With 0 bases clipped from V and 10 bases from J, the junction kept 10 bases outside the gene matches. The CDR3 is 16 residues long. Germline V CDR1 and CDR2: LGHNA, YSLEER. CDR3 nucleotide sequence: TGCGCCAGCAGCCAAGATTTAGGACAGGGGTTTGGGGAGCAGTTCTTC. Translating it yields CASSQDLGQGFGEQFF.